The 10 T cell receptor beta chains in this list originate from one sample, sequenced in a study of human T cells and chemical hapten exposure. Time point here: healthy volunteer bleed at 2 weeks. Total RNA was isolated from whole blood that had not been fractionated. TCRdb reprocessed the RACE reads via MiXCR and lists one record per CDR3 protein. The table has about 46,000 distinct CDR3 sequences, approximately 4.5% seen once. Material: whole blood. These receptors were taken from a female donor in good health. Some clones in this sample may be carry-over from other donors' samples.

J is TRBJ1-2 and V is TRBV3-1; TRBD1 might be the D (6 bases). This CDR3 has 14 residues. Germline CDR1 is LGHDT and CDR2 is YNNKEL (reference sequence). Trimming removed 4 bases from V and 4 bases from J, with 13 bases in between. CDR3 DNA sequence: TGTGCCAGCAGCCGTGAGACAGGATCCTATGGCTACACCTTC. It specifies CASSRETGSYGYTF. The entire variable domain, with the rest obtained from reference TRBV3-1 and TRBJ1-2, is as follows: DTAVSQTPKYLVTQMGNDKSIKCEQNLGHDTMYWYKQDSKKFLKIMFSYNNKELIINETVPNRFSPKSPDKAHLNLHINSLELGDSAVYFCASSRETGSYGYTFGSGTRLTVV.

This clonotype rates as medium-sized. The chain employs TRBV2 and TRBJ2-1; TRBD2 agrees at 9 bases. The CDR3 has 14 amino acids. V shed 7 bases, J shed 2 bases, and the junction held 3 bases outside the gene matches. Germline CDR1 SNHLY, CDR2 FYNNEI. CDR3 sequence reads: CASTRGGPYNEQFF. The CDR3 bases are TGTGCCAGCACGCGGGGGGGCCCCTACAATGAGCAGTTCTTC. Full variable domain (missing parts from reference TRBV2 and TRBJ2-1): EPEVTQTPSHQVTQMGQEVILRCVPISNHLYFYWYRQILGQKVEFLVSFYNNEISEKSEIFDDQFSVERPDGSNFTLKIRSTKLEDSAMYFCASTRGGPYNEQFFGPGTRLTVL.

This clonotype was counted a few times. The chain employs TRBV5-1 and TRBJ2-7; D perhaps matches TRBD2 (6 bases). This CDR3 is 14 amino acids long. Trimming removed 4 bases at V and 5 bases at J, with 16 bases between. Germline-derived CDR1 and CDR2 are SGHRS and YFSETQ. The CDR3 region is CASSPTAGSDEQYF. The CDR3 DNA follows: TGCGCCAGCAGCCCTACGGCGGGGAGCGACGAGCAGTACTTC.

This clonotype was recorded at least ten times. This chain links TRBV5-5 with TRBJ1-1, with D possibly matching TRBD1 (6 bases). Trimming pared 0 bases from V and 3 bases from J, leaving 15 bases between. The CDR3 runs to 16 residues. The germline gives CDR1 SGHKS, CDR2 YYEKEE (reference sequence). This CDR3 is CASSLAWVRGDTEAFF. Here the CDR3 DNA reads TGTGCCAGCAGCTTGGCCTGGGTCAGGGGAGACACTGAAGCTTTCTTT.

This clonotype came up many times. This rearrangement joins TRBV12-3 or TRBV12-4 to TRBJ2-1, with 7 bases fitting TRBD1. The V gene end was trimmed by 6 bases and the J gene end by 0 bases; junction bases not matched to a gene: 14. CDR3 length equals 18 residues. CDR3 residues: CASSPRWDRASSYNEQFF. The CDR3 DNA reads TGTGCCAGCAGCCCTCGCTGGGACAGAGCTAGCTCCTACAATGAGCAGTTCTTC.

This clonotype was recorded at least ten times. The chain is built from TRBV20-1 and TRBJ2-3; 16 nucleotides align to TRBD2. The germline gives CDR1 DFQATT, CDR2 SNEGSKA (reference sequence). V was clipped by 1 base and J by 2 bases; unmatched bases: 6. CDR3 length equals 18 residues. The CDR3 sequence: CSARAHGTSGGATDTQYF. CDR3 sequence (DNA): TGCAGTGCTAGAGCACACGGGACTAGCGGGGGGGCCACAGATACGCAGTATTTT.

The genes are TRBV5-1 and TRBJ2-5, with unresolved D. The CDR3 contains 12 residues. Germline V lookup: CDR1 SGHRS, CDR2 YFSETQ. V was trimmed by 5 bases and J by 1 base, leaving 6 bases between them. The CDR3, as DNA: TGCGCCAGCAGGAACAGCCAAGAGACCCAGTACTTC. This translates into CASRNSQETQYF.

This clonotype was counted a few times. J is TRBJ2-1 and V is TRBV19, with 7 bases identical to TRBD2. Germline loops: CDR1 LNHDA, CDR2 SQIVND (reference sequence). J gave up 7 bases and V 6 bases, and 24 bases lay outside the gene matches. The CDR3 length is 19 residues. CDR3: CASRKYRGSGQNKENEQFF. The DNA of the CDR3 is TGTGCCAGTAGGAAGTATAGGGGTAGCGGGCAAAACAAGGAGAATGAGCAGTTCTTC.

This clonotype came up many times. This chain links TRBV20-1 with TRBJ2-3, with D perhaps matching TRBD2 (6 bases). Germline V gives CDR1 DFQATT, CDR2 SNEGSKA (reference sequence). The germline V and J ends were trimmed by 0 bases and 4 bases, with 14 bases remaining between them. This CDR3 is 15 amino acids long. CDR3 in amino acids: CSARDPMGGSDTQYF. The CDR3 DNA reads TGCAGTGCTAGAGATCCAATGGGGGGATCAGATACGCAGTATTTT.

This clonotype showed up many times. V gene TRBV6-5 combines with J gene TRBJ1-2; 7 bases match TRBD1. The CDR3 consists of 12 residues. Germline V gene data show CDR1 as MNHEY and CDR2 as SVGAGI. V lost 6 bases, J lost 7 bases, and 5 bases stayed unmatched. The CDR3: CASSRQGRGYTF. The CDR3, as DNA: TGTGCCAGCAGCAGACAGGGCCGTGGCTACACCTTC.